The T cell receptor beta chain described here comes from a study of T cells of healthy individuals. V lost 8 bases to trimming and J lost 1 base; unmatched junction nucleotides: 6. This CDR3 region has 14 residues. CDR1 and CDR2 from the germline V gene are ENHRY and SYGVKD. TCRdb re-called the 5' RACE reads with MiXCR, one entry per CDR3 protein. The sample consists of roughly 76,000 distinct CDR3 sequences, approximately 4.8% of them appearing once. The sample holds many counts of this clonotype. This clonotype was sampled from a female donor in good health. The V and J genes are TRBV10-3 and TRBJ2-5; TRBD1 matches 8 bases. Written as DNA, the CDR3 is TGTGCCATCTCGGACAGGGCCCGCCAAGAGACCCAGTACTTC. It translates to CAISDRARQETQYF.